This T cell receptor beta chain was recovered during a study of T cell changes during pregnancy in multiple sclerosis. A single count supports this clone. This CDR3 is built from 15 residues. V lost 5 bases and J lost 4; bases outside the gene matches: 9. From germline, CDR1 is SEHNR and CDR2 FQNEAQ (reference sequence). The repertoire was sequenced with immunoSEQ multiplex PCR; TCRdb's copy has only in-frame clones and lacks some. This table holds some 93,000 clones, roughly 92% found once. The gene calls are TRBV7-9 and TRBJ2-3; 7 bases agree with TRBD2. Sequencing was performed on peripheral blood, taken after pregnancy. The origin of this receptor is a female donor with multiple sclerosis, enrolled in a pregnancy study. This CDR3 is CASSPSGGEADTQYF. Here the CDR3 DNA reads TGTGCCAGCAGCCCGTCGGGGGGTGAAGCAGATACGCAGTATTTT.